The 4 T cell receptor beta chains below come from one sample, sequenced in a study of T cell changes during pregnancy in multiple sclerosis. TCRdb keeps only in-frame clones here, not all; method: immunoSEQ multiplex PCR. The sample lists about 50,000 clones, about nine tenths occurring once. This specimen was CD4+ T cells from peripheral blood mononuclear cells, taken in the second trimester of pregnancy. The receptors originated from a female donor with multiple sclerosis, enrolled in a pregnancy study.

This sequence joins TRBV10-3 and TRBJ1-2, with 8 bases matching TRBD1. The CDR3 is 12 residues long. J lost 6 bases, V lost 7 bases, and 4 bases had no gene match. The germline CDR1 and CDR2 sequences are ENHRY and SYGVKD. CDR3 protein: CAIMDRADGYTF. CDR3 DNA sequence: TGTGCCATCATGGACAGGGCAGATGGCTACACCTTC.

The chain links TRBV7-2 to TRBJ2-7; unclear D gene. CDR3 length: 14 residues. Trimming took 8 bases from V and 7 from J, leaving 21 bases between them. Germline V lookup: CDR1 SGHTA, CDR2 FQGNSA. The CDR3 protein is CASSPRPAGSEQYF. The CDR3 coding sequence is TGTGCCAGCTCCCCGAGGCCGGCTGGGTCAGAGCAGTACTTC.

The chain joins TRBV10-3 to TRBJ1-2; 10 bases map to TRBD1. The CDR3 sequence is 13 residues long. CDR1 is ENHRY, CDR2 SYGVKD, per germline. The trim removed 6 bases at V and 6 bases at J, leaving 4 bases unmatched. Here the CDR3 reads CAIRTGGGDGYTF. In nucleotides, the CDR3 is TGTGCCATCAGGACAGGGGGCGGGGATGGCTACACCTTC.

The CDR3 sequence: CASSSLGLAGADTQYF. The CDR3 region has the DNA TGCGCCAGCAGCTCCCTGGGACTAGCGGGAGCAGATACGCAGTATTTT. The chain carries TRBV5-1 and TRBJ2-3; 14 nucleotides agree with TRBD2. Germline V gives CDR1 SGHRS, CDR2 YFSETQ. The CDR3 loop spans 16 amino acids. The J segment lost 4 bases and the V segment lost 3 bases, leaving 4 bases of the junction unmatched.